Here is one T cell receptor (beta chain) with its context. These data belong to a study of early T cells in non-severe SARS-CoV-2 infection. Each CDR3 protein is one row after TCRdb ran MiXCR on the 5' RACE reads. The sample has tens of thousands of distinct CDR3 sequences; approximately 10% are singletons. Trimming took 3 bases from V and 0 from J, leaving 10 bases between them. Germline CDR1 and CDR2: SGHDT and YYEEEE. The CDR3 is made up of 15 amino acids. The sequence was obtained from an adult who was a healthcare worker with PCR-confirmed SARS-CoV-2 infection or an uninfected control (not recorded which). The chain couples TRBV5-6 to TRBJ1-5, with D unresolved. Sequenced sample: whole blood. CDR3 nucleotides: TGTGCCAGCAGCTCTCAATTGTATAGCAATCAGCCCCAGCATTTT. It yields the protein CASSSQLYSNQPQHF.